This T cell receptor beta chain was identified during a study of T cells in Graves' hyperthyroidism and ophthalmopathy. TCR beta CDR3 sequences were amplified from RNA transcripts. HTBI primers were used for first-round RT-PCR of the TCR CDR3. In TCRdb, the multiplex PCR reads were re-called with MiXCR into one record per CDR3 protein. The table has 450,000 to 700,000 distinct CDR3 sequences, 46% seen once. V was cut by 6 bases and J by 0 bases, with 6 bases left in between. Germline CDR1 WSHSY, CDR2 SAAADI. The length of the CDR3 is 13 residues. The chain couples TRBV10-2 to TRBJ2-1; no firm D call. The sequence was obtained from an adult woman with Graves' disease, either hyperthyroidism or ophthalmopathy (not recorded which). The sequenced material came from peripheral blood or thyroid tissue (not recorded which). The DNA for the CDR3 is TGCGCCAGCAGGACCAGCTCCTACAATGAGCAGTTCTTC. It translates to CASRTSSYNEQFF.